This TCR beta chain was captured by sequencing in a study of blood T cell repertoires in COVID-19. For the study at large: The United States, Italy and Spain provided the acute and convalescent COVID-19 samples. From T cells, B-cell-depleted T cells, or PBMCs came the material, which was cDNA or gDNA.

Study processing details: Reference gene primer amplification gave nucleated cell count estimates. The method was immunoSEQ multiplex PCR; TCRdb's version includes in-frame clones alone and lacks a portion of them. V and J calls and clone size are given by that table; D and trimming were obtained from the DNA. This sample has about 200,000 clones, with 75% to 85% found just once. Between the trimmed V and J ends, which lost 3 bases and 1 base, there was a span of 9 bases. Looked up from germline, CDR1 is DFQATT and CDR2 is SNEGSKA (reference sequence). This CDR3 comprises 13 residues. Sequenced material: peripheral blood. This TCR derives from a human donor in a cohort sampled during active COVID-19. This chain joins TRBV20-1 and TRBJ1-1; no reliable D call. In DNA form, the CDR3 reads TGCAGTGCTAGTATGTACAGGAACACTGAAGCTTTCTTT. It codes for CSASMYRNTEAFF.